This record covers a single TCR beta chain. It has no known antigen specificity. Per-base quality was not reported, and no clone a single base away is much larger than it. The listed sequencing device is Illumina HiSeq 1500. TCRdb ran its own pipeline on the public reads, namely fastp trimming at Q25 and MiXCR clone calling, and kept in-frame beta chains. Every entry covers one CDR3 protein and lists the most common genes and DNA from its rows. A total of roughly 250,000 distinct CDR3 sequences appear in this sample, roughly 20% of them only once. Roughly 20% of the sample is taken by the ten largest. The entry originates in a study of T cell repertoires in cytomegalovirus infection (dated by TCRdb to the late 2010s). Looking at the study overall: Donor HLA type was relevant to the analysis, as public TCR beta signatures indicated carriage of CMV infection together with the matching HLA type. Broad study findings and their caveats: Carriers of CMV infection plus the relevant HLA type were discriminated by the cumulative frequency of public TCR beta family members in the study cohort and in an independent approximately 350-donor cohort. In the ex vivo response, HLA-C-restricted CMV-specific TCR beta clonotypes were dominant, and in two of eight donors the single most frequent clonotype came from this HLA-C-restricted group.

The germline V gene encodes CDR1 ENHRY and CDR2 SYGVKD. From cysteine to phenylalanine, the CDR3 is 15 amino acids long. Of all the DNA, just the CDR3 is kept, 45 bases in frame from base 1. Compared with germline, V lacks 6 bases and J lacks 4 bases; bases without a gene match: 4. Material for sequencing was CD8+ T cells from PBMCs. This clonotype was obtained from a human donor in good health (CMV status not recorded). Some clones in this sample may be carry-over from other donors' samples. The chain employs TRBV10-3 and TRBJ2-5; the central 14 bases match TRBD2. The CDR3 protein sequence reads: CAISAGTSGGETQYF. The DNA reads TGTGCCATCAGCGCCGGGACTAGCGGGGGAGAGACCCAGTACTTC.